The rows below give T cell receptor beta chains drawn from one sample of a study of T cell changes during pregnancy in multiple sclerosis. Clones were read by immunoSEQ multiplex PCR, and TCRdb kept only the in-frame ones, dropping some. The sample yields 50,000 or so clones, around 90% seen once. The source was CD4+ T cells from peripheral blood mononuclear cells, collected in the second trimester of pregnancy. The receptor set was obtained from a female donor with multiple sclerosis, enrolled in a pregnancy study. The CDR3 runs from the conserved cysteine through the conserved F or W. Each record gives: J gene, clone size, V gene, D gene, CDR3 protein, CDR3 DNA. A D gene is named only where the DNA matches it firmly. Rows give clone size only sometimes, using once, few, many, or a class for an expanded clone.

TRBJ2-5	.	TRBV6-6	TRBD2	CASRPQRGIQETQYF	TGTGCCAGCAGACCCCAGCGGGGGATTCAAGAGACCCAGTACTTC
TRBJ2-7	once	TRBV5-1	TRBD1	CASSSLGTGDEQYF	TGCGCCAGCAGCTCTCTCGGGACAGGGGACGAGCAGTACTTC
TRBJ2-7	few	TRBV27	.	CASSPGGMYEQYF	TGTGCCAGCAGCCCAGGCGGGATGTACGAGCAGTACTTC
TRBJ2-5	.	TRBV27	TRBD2	CASSLRGGSHQETQYF	TGTGCCAGCAGCCTGCGGGGGGGTTCACACCAAGAGACCCAGTACTTC
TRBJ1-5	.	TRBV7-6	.	CASSLGTDQPQHF	TGTGCCAGCAGCTTAGGTACTGATCAGCCCCAGCATTTT
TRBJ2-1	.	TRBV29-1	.	CSVGGGLSPHNEQFF	TGCAGCGTTGGGGGAGGACTATCTCCCCACAATGAGCAGTTCTTC
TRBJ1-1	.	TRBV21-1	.	CASSQEDRTNTEAFF	TGTGCCAGCAGCCAGGAAGACAGAACGAACACTGAAGCTTTCTTT
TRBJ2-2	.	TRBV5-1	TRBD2	CASSRLAGGVTGELFF	TGCGCCAGCAGCAGACTAGCGGGAGGTGTCACCGGGGAGCTGTTTTTT
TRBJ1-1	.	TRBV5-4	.	CASSKTGPFETEAFF	TGTGCCAGCAGCAAAACAGGGCCCTTTGAGACGGAAGCTTTCTTT
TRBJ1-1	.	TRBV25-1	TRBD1	CASSEWTGEAFF	TGTGCCAGCAGTGAATGGACAGGGGAAGCTTTCTTT
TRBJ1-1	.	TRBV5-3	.	CARSWTEAFF	TGTGCCAGAAGTTGGACAGAAGCTTTCTTT
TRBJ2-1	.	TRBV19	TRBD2	CASRRWLAASYNEQFF	TGTGCCAGCCGCCGATGGCTAGCGGCTTCCTACAATGAGCAGTTCTTC
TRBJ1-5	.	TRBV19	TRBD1	CASSTFETGGNQPQHF	TGTGCCAGTAGTACTTTCGAGACAGGGGGCAATCAGCCCCAGCATTTT
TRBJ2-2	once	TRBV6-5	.	CASSQDTGELFF	TGTGCCAGCAGCCAGGACACCGGGGAGCTGTTTTTT
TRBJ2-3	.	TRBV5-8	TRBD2	CASSLASTSGGRTDTQYF	TGTGCCAGCAGCTTGGCGTCGACTAGCGGGGGCCGCACAGATACGCAGTATTTT
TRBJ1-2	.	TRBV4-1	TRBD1	CASSQRTGDYYGYTF	TGCGCCAGCAGCCAAAGGACAGGGGATTACTATGGCTACACCTTC
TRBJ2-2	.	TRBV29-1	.	CSVPPGSRGVAGRNTGELFF	TGCAGCGTTCCCCCGGGATCCAGGGGAGTGGCCGGCCGGAACACCGGGGAGCTGTTTTTT
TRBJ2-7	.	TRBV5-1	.	CASSLGTADEQYF	TGCGCCAGCAGCCTAGGGACTGCCGACGAGCAGTACTTC
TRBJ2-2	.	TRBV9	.	CASTRDSSYGELFF	TGTGCCAGCACAAGAGACAGCTCGTATGGGGAGCTGTTTTTT
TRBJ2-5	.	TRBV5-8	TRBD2	CASSGVYARGDQETQYF	TGTGCCAGCAGCGGTGTGTATGCGCGGGGGGACCAAGAGACCCAGTACTTC
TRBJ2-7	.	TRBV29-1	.	CSVKGGPISYEQYF	TGCAGCGTCAAGGGGGGGCCGATATCCTACGAGCAGTACTTC
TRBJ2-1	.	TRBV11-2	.	CASSLGPSYNEQFF	TGTGCCAGCAGCTTAGGTCCATCCTACAATGAGCAGTTCTTC
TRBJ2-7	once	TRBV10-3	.	CAVTGTQGGEQYF	TGTGCCGTCACCGGGACGCAGGGGGGAGAGCAGTACTTC
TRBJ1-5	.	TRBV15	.	CATSRLNQPQHF	TGTGCCACCAGCAGACTAAATCAGCCCCAGCATTTT
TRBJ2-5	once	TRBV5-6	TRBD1	CASSVGQVGETQYF	TGTGCCAGCAGCGTAGGACAGGTAGGAGAGACCCAGTACTTC
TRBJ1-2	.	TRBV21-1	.	CASSKCRAQGYFNYGYTF	TGTGCCAGCAGCAAATGTAGGGCACAGGGTTATTTTAACTATGGCTACACCTTC
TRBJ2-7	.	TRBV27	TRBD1	CASSLYSGTGISEQYF	TGTGCCAGCAGTTTGTACTCCGGGACAGGTATTTCCGAGCAGTACTTC
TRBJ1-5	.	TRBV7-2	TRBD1	CASSPGTGVNQPQHF	TGTGCCAGCAGTCCCGGGACAGGGGTTAATCAGCCCCAGCATTTT
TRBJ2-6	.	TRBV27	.	CASSRDTSGANVLTF	TGTGCCAGCAGTCGGGACACCTCTGGGGCCAACGTCCTGACTTTC
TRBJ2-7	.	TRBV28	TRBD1	CASSTGQGGPGGEQYF	TGTGCCAGCAGTACGGGACAGGGAGGTCCTGGGGGCGAGCAGTACTTC
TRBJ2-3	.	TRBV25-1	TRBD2	CASSEWASGSSGDTQYF	TGTGCCAGCAGTGAATGGGCTAGCGGGAGTAGCGGAGATACGCAGTATTTT
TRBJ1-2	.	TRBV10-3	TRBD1	CAISEPQGTAYGYTF	TGTGCCATCAGTGAGCCCCAGGGGACAGCCTATGGCTACACCTTC
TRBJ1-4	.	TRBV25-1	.	CASSEWGEGNEKLFF	TGTGCCAGCAGTGAATGGGGGGAAGGGAATGAAAAACTGTTTTTT
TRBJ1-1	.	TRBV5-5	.	CASSLEVNRLYLF	TGTGCCAGCAGCTTGGAAGTAAACAGGTTGTATCTCTTT
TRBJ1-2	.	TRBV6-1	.	CASSEVLGGYYGYTF	TGTGCCAGCAGTGAAGTCCTGGGGGGATACTATGGCTACACCTTC
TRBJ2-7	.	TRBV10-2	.	CASTPGRGEQYF	TGCGCCAGCACCCCGGGCAGGGGCGAGCAGTACTTC
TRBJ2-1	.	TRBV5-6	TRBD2	CASSRLAGTNEQFF	TGTGCCAGCAGCCGACTAGCGGGGACCAATGAGCAGTTCTTC
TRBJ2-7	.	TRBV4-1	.	CASSRDLNYEQYF	TGCGCCAGCAGCAGGGACTTGAATTACGAGCAGTACTTC
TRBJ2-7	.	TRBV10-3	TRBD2	CAAGTSLYEQYF	TGTGCCGCAGGGACTAGTTTATACGAGCAGTACTTC
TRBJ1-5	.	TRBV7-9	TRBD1	CASSLGQGGQPQHF	TGTGCCAGCAGCTTAGGACAGGGTGGACAGCCCCAGCATTTT
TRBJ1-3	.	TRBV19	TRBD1	CASSRQGSGNTIYF	TGTGCCAGTAGCCGACAGGGGTCTGGAAACACCATATATTTT
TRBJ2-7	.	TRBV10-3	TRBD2	CAISESRLAGLSYEQYF	TGTGCCATCAGTGAGTCTCGACTAGCGGGGCTATCCTACGAGCAGTACTTC
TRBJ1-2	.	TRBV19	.	CASKDAGEYNYGYTF	TGTGCCAGTAAAGACGCAGGGGAGTATAACTATGGCTACACCTTC
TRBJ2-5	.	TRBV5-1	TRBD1	CASSEIGTGISETQYF	TGCGCCAGCAGCGAGATTGGGACAGGGATTTCGGAGACCCAGTACTTC
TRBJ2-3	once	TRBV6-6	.	CASRPPGGGTDTQYF	TGTGCCAGCAGACCTCCGGGGGGCGGCACAGATACGCAGTATTTT
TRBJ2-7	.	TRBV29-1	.	CSGETGAGEQYF	TGCAGCGGGGAGACAGGTGCAGGGGAGCAGTACTTC
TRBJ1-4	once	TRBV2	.	CASSVQGGSEKLFF	TGTGCCAGCAGTGTACAGGGTGGGAGTGAAAAACTGTTTTTT
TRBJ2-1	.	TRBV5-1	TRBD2	CASSPGTSGSLYNEQFF	TGCGCCAGCAGCCCCGGGACTAGCGGGAGCCTATACAATGAGCAGTTCTTC
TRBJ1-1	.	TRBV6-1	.	CASSVIRQALRDTEAFF	TGTGCCAGCAGTGTCATAAGACAGGCCCTGAGGGACACTGAAGCTTTCTTT
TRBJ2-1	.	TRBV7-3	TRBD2	CASSLGLAGGSGEQFF	TGTGCCAGCAGCTTAGGACTAGCGGGGGGCTCAGGTGAGCAGTTCTTC
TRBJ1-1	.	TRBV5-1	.	CASSLQGIAEAFF	TGCGCCAGCAGCTTGCAGGGGATCGCTGAAGCTTTCTTT
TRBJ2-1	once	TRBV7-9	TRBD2	CASILAGGLDEQFF	TGTGCCAGCATACTAGCGGGGGGGCTGGATGAGCAGTTCTTC
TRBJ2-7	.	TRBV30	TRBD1	CAWSVGTGTLEQYF	TGTGCCTGGAGTGTCGGGACAGGTACTCTCGAGCAGTACTTC
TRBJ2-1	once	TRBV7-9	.	CASSRHKTALIPLWDEQFF	TGTGCCAGCAGCAGACATAAGACGGCTTTGATCCCGCTCTGGGATGAGCAGTTCTTC
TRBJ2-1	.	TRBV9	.	CASSVGGAGYNEQFF	TGTGCCAGCAGCGTAGGCGGGGCGGGTTACAATGAGCAGTTCTTC
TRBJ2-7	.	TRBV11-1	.	CASSSPHGTYEQYF	TGTGCCAGCAGCAGTCCGCACGGGACCTACGAGCAGTACTTC
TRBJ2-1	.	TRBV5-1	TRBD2	CASSLVSSGGHYNEQFF	TGCGCCAGCAGCTTGGTTAGTAGCGGGGGCCACTACAATGAGCAGTTCTTC
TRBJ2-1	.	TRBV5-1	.	CASSFGVNEQFF	TGCGCCAGCAGCTTCGGAGTTAATGAGCAGTTCTTC
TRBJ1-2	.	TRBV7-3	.	CASSPDNNYGYTF	TGTGCCAGCAGCCCCGACAATAACTATGGCTACACCTTC
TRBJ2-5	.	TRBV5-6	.	CASSLVLETQYF	TGTGCCAGCAGCTTGGTACTAGAGACCCAGTACTTC